The clone carrying this T cell receptor (beta chain) appeared a few times. This record belongs to a study of control samples from healthy donors and cancer patients. TCRdb's table, derived via immunoSEQ multiplex PCR, lists solely in-frame clones and lacks some. Of about 110,000 clones listed, approximately 80% are singletons. Trimming removed 0 bases at V and 6 bases at J, with 11 bases between. This CDR3 is built from 14 residues. Germline V gene sequence: CDR1 LGHNA, CDR2 YSLEER. This TCR was recovered from a man aged 18-30 years in good health. What was sequenced was blood. The chain has TRBV4-3 and TRBJ1-1, with a tentative D call TRBD1 (5 bases). The CDR3 DNA sequence: TGCGCCAGCAGCCAAGATTCCAGGGAACCTGAAGCTTTCTTT. Protein sequence: CASSQDSREPEAFF.